This entry describes one T cell receptor (beta chain). Sequencing used immunoSEQ multiplex PCR; TCRdb keeps in-frame clones, though not all of them. The sample includes some 2,500,000 clones, around 93% of them seen just once. These data originate in a study of shared clonotypes between healthy human individuals. The V segment lost 2 bases and the J segment 10 bases; nucleotides outside the gene matches: 18. CDR1 is SNHLY, CDR2 FYNNEI, per germline. This CDR3 has 17 residues. This rearrangement joins TRBV2 to TRBJ1-1, with 8 bases fitting TRBD1. Sequenced sample: naive CD4+ T cells from PBMCs. Documented subset: CD45RA+ positively selected. This clonotype was sampled from a man in his late teens or twenties in good health. Some clones in this sample may be carry-over from other donors' samples. For the CDR3, the DNA is TGTGCCAGCAGTGAAAGCGCTGACAGGGGCCCTCTCGCGGTAGCTTTCTTT. As protein: CASSESADRGPLAVAFF.